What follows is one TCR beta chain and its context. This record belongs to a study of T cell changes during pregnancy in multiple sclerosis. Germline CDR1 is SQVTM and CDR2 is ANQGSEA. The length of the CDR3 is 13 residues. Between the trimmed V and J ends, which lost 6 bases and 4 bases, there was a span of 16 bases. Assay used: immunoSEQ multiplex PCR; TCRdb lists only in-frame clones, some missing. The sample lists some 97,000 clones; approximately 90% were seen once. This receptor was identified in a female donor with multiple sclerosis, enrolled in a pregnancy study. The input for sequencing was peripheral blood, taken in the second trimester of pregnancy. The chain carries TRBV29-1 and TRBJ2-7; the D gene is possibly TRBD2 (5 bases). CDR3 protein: CSVSRGSNYEQYF. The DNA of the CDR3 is TGCAGCGTCTCAAGAGGGAGCAATTACGAGCAGTACTTC.